The present T cell receptor (beta chain) was sequenced within a study of response to subunit inactivated influenza vaccine. Germline-derived CDR1 and CDR2 are MGHRA and YSYEKL. The CDR3 loop spans 15 amino acids. Trimming cost V 3 bases and J 8 bases, with 17 bases left between them. TCRdb fed the RT-PCR reads into MiXCR, producing one record per CDR3 protein. There are around 500,000 distinct CDR3 sequences in the sample; roughly 9.7% occur only once, and about 12% lies in the top ten. Findings and limits, study-wide: After each seasonal influenza vaccination, few new T cells are recruited, the authors suggested.

Notes on this clonotype: Its antigen is unknown.

V gene TRBV4-1 combines with J gene TRBJ2-1; the D call may be TRBD1 or TRBD2 (7 bases each). The sequence was collected from a man between 45 and 60 years old who received an inactivated influenza vaccine. The sequencing used PBMCs from blood, collected 40 to 50 days after vaccination. The CDR3 reads CASSHRLSGGDEQFF. Written as DNA, the CDR3 is TGCGCCAGCAGCCATCGACTCTCAGGGGGGGATGAGCAGTTCTTC.